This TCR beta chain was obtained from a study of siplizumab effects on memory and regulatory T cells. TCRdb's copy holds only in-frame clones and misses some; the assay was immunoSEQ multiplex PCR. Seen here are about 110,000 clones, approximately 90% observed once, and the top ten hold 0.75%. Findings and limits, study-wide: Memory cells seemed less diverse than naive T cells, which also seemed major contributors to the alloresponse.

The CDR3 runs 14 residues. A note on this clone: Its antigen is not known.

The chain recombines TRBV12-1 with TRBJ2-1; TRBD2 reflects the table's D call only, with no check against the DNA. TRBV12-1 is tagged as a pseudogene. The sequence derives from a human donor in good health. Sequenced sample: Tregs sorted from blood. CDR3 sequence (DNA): TGTGCCAGCAGCTGGACTTTCTCCTACAATGAGCAGTTCTTC. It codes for CASSWTFSYNEQFF.